The 3 T cell receptor beta chains listed next were all sequenced from one sample in a study of T cell responses to AZD1222 COVID-19 vaccine. Clones were read by immunoSEQ multiplex PCR, and TCRdb kept only the in-frame ones, dropping some. The data contain 90,000 to 150,000 clones, less than 90% of them singletons. The sample was peripheral blood, taken on day 0 of AZD1222 vaccination. The receptor set was obtained from an adult in good health.

The genes are TRBV9 and TRBJ2-7, with 9 bases matching TRBD2. The CDR3 covers 15 residues. From germline, CDR1 is SGDLS and CDR2 YYNGEE. The V gene end was trimmed by 4 bases and the J gene end by 2 bases; junction bases not matched to a gene: 7. The CDR3 bases are TGTGCCAGCAGCCCCCGGACTAGCGTAACCTACGAGCAGTACTTC. It yields the protein CASSPRTSVTYEQYF. Looking up the rest from reference TRBV9 and TRBJ2-7 gives the full variable domain: DSGVTQTPKHLITATGQRVTLRCSPRSGDLSVYWYQQSLDQGLQFLIQYYNGEERAKGNILERFSAQQFPDLHSELNLSSLELGDSALYFCASSPRTSVTYEQYFGPGTRLTVT.

The gene calls are TRBV5-4 and TRBJ2-2; D unresolved. Trimming stripped 4 bases from V and 0 bases from J, with 10 bases between. CDR3 length: 15 residues. Germline V gene lookup returns CDR1 SGHNT and CDR2 YYREEE (reference sequence). The CDR3: CASSNPQSNTGELFF. The CDR3 nucleotides read TGTGCCAGCAGCAACCCGCAGTCGAACACCGGGGAGCTGTTTTTT.

This chain uses TRBV6-5 with TRBJ2-6; D unclear. The CDR3 extends over 14 amino acids. Per the germline V gene, CDR1 is MNHEY and CDR2 is SVGAGI. V was cut by 2 bases and J by 2 bases, with 4 bases left in between. The CDR3 coding sequence is TGTGCCAGCAGTTACGGGGCTGGGGCCAACGTCCTGACTTTC. It encodes CASSYGAGANVLTF.